The 2 T cell receptor beta chains reported below all come from one sample, sequenced in a study of cytomegalovirus exposure and HLA in healthy donors. The PCR employed 60 Vbeta primers together with 13 Jbeta primers. Clones were sequenced by immunoSEQ multiplex PCR, and TCRdb holds only the in-frame ones, with some missing. The sample lists over 120,000 clones, 70% to 85% occurring once. The sequenced sample consisted of PBMCs. All receptors derive from a man younger than 45 in good health and CMV-seropositive.

The chain has TRBV7-9 and TRBJ2-3; a possible D gene is TRBD1 (6 bases). Germline V gene sequence: CDR1 SEHNR, CDR2 FQNEAQ (reference sequence). The CDR3 length is 16 residues. V was trimmed by 6 bases and J by 0 bases, leaving 16 bases between them. DNA for the CDR3: TGTGCCAGCAGGCCCACACAGGGACCCAGCACAGATACGCAGTATTTT. As protein: CASRPTQGPSTDTQYF.

V gene TRBV5-1 combines with J gene TRBJ2-1; 7 bases map to TRBD2. V was clipped by 3 bases and J by 1 base; unmatched bases: 7. CDR3 length equals 16 residues. Germline loops: CDR1 SGHRS, CDR2 YFSETQ. The DNA for the CDR3 is TGCGCCAGCAGCTGGACTAGTGGGAGTTCCTACAATGAGCAGTTCTTC. Protein sequence: CASSWTSGSSYNEQFF.